These 18 T cell receptor beta chains were all obtained from the same sample, sequenced in a study of blood T cell repertoires in COVID-19. TCRdb keeps only in-frame clones here, not all; method: immunoSEQ multiplex PCR. Here the sample spans under 150,000 clones, 55% to 70% being singletons. The sample was peripheral blood. All receptors come from a woman aged 70-85 years with acute or convalescent COVID-19.

The chain is built from TRBV9 and TRBJ1-6, with 7 bases that match TRBD1. The trim removed 7 bases at V and 7 bases at J, leaving 14 bases unmatched. The CDR3 is 16 residues long. Germline CDR1 reads SGDLS; CDR2 reads YYNGEE. The DNA of the CDR3 is TGTGCCAGCTCACAGGGGCCTACAGGCGCGAATTCACCCCTCCACTTT. It encodes CASSQGPTGANSPLHF.

J is TRBJ2-1 and V is TRBV2; TRBD2 is a possible D gene (6 bases). The CDR3 has 13 amino acids. CDR1 is SNHLY, CDR2 FYNNEI, per germline. The V and J ends lost 0 bases and 15 bases respectively, with 15 bases between them. The CDR3 coding sequence is TGTGCCAGCAGTGAAGCATGGGACTCAAAGCGGTTCTTC. Amino acids: CASSEAWDSKRFF.

The genes are TRBV18 and TRBJ1-5; 7 bases agree with TRBD1. The length of the CDR3 is 14 residues. J was trimmed by 1 base and V by 4 bases; bases with no gene match: 1. The germline V gene has CDR1 KGHSH and CDR2 LQKENI. CDR3 sequence reads: CASSRTGSNQPQHF. In DNA form, the CDR3 reads TGTGCCAGCTCACGGACAGGCAGCAATCAGCCCCAGCATTTT.

The rearrangement links TRBV7-8 to TRBJ2-3, with a weak D call TRBD2 (6 bases). V lost 1 base and J 0 bases, leaving 8 bases between the germline ends. CDR3 size: 15 residues. CDR1 and CDR2 (germline): SGHVS, FQNEAQ. The CDR3 DNA reads TGTGCCAGCAGCTTAGAACTAGCTAGCACAGATACGCAGTATTTT. This encodes CASSLELASTDTQYF.

This rearrangement joins TRBV27 to TRBJ1-6; D not resolved. V was pared by 4 bases and J by 2 bases, with 15 bases between. The germline V gene encodes CDR1 MNHEY and CDR2 SMNVEV (reference sequence). This CDR3 is 17 amino acids long. The CDR3 coding sequence is TGTGCCAGCAGTTCCCGGGGTGTTTTCACCTATAATTCACCCCTCCACTTT. This translates into CASSSRGVFTYNSPLHF.

The V and J genes are TRBV2 and TRBJ1-5, with 7 bases fitting TRBD1. V dropped 8 bases and J dropped 3; count of bases not matched to a gene: 10. The CDR3 sequence is 15 residues long. CDR1 is SNHLY and CDR2 is FYNNEI in the germline V gene. This CDR3 reads CASQRAGGTNQPQHF. CDR3 in DNA: TGTGCCAGCCAAAGGGCAGGGGGGACCAATCAGCCCCAGCATTTT. Combining the CDR3 with reference TRBV2 and TRBJ1-5 gives the whole variable domain EPEVTQTPSHQVTQMGQEVILRCVPISNHLYFYWYRQILGQKVEFLVSFYNNEISEKSEIFDDQFSVERPDGSNFTLKIRSTKLEDSAMYFCASQRAGGTNQPQHFGDGTRLSIL.

The chain links TRBV11-2 to TRBJ1-3; D call uncertain. CDR3 length: 16 amino acids. The V and J ends lost 2 bases and 0 bases respectively, with 11 bases between them. Germline lookup yields CDR1 SGHAT and CDR2 FQNNGV. The CDR3 here is CASSLRVGSSGNTIYF. CDR3 DNA: TGTGCCAGCAGCTTACGGGTAGGATCCTCTGGAAACACCATATATTTT. The variable domain in full, with the rest retrieved from reference TRBV11-2 and TRBJ1-3, is EAGVAQSPRYKIIEKRQSVAFWCNPISGHATLYWYQQILGQGPKLLIQFQNNGVVDDSQLPKDRFSAERLKGVDSTLKIQPAKLEDSAVYLCASSLRVGSSGNTIYFGEGSWLTVV.

The chain carries TRBV6-2 or TRBV6-3 and TRBJ2-1; 8 nucleotides line up with TRBD2. V was pared by 2 bases and J by 8 bases, with 14 bases of the junction left unmatched. This CDR3 has 17 residues. Germline CDR1 and CDR2: MNHEY and SVGEGT. As DNA, the CDR3 is TGTGCCAGCAGTTACGGAAACACCGGGACTAGGGGAGATGAGCAGTTCTTC. Translated, it gives CASSYGNTGTRGDEQFF.

The rearrangement uses TRBV6-5 and TRBJ1-6; 10 nucleotides line up with TRBD1. The CDR3 loop spans 13 amino acids. With 8 bases clipped from V and 13 bases from J, the junction kept 8 bases outside the gene matches. Germline V CDR1 and CDR2: MNHEY, SVGAGI. The CDR3 spells CASRDRGSAPLHF. In DNA, the CDR3 is TGTGCCAGCCGGGACAGGGGCTCTGCCCCCCTCCACTTT.

The chain joins TRBV5-6 to TRBJ2-1, with 9 bases lining up with TRBD2. There are 16 residues in the CDR3. Germline CDR1 is SGHDT and CDR2 is YYEEEE. V was pared by 2 bases and J by 10 bases, with 13 bases of the junction left unmatched. CDR3 sequence reads: CASSFYKRGAGPEQFF. CDR3 sequence (DNA): TGTGCCAGCAGCTTCTATAAGCGGGGGGCCGGGCCCGAGCAGTTCTTC.

Written as DNA, the CDR3 is TGCGCCAGCAGCTTGGACAGCTACAATGAGCAGTTCTTC. This sequence encodes CASSLDSYNEQFF. V gene TRBV5-1 combines with J gene TRBJ2-1; D is unresolved. Germline CDR1 reads SGHRS; CDR2 reads YFSETQ. Trimming shortened V by 0 bases and J by 3 bases, and 4 bases separated the two germline ends. The CDR3 runs 13 residues.

This chain uses TRBV5-5 with TRBJ2-7; D gene unclear. V was pared by 1 base and J by 4 bases, with 12 bases between. The germline gives CDR1 SGHKS, CDR2 YYEKEE (reference sequence). The CDR3 consists of 14 residues. In nucleotides, the CDR3 is TGTGCCAGCAGCTTGACCGGGTACCCGTACGAGCAGTACTTC. Protein sequence: CASSLTGYPYEQYF.

The chain joins TRBV10-3 to TRBJ2-3, with 7 positions matching TRBD1. After removal of 4 bases from V and 4 bases from J, the junction contained 2 bases not matched to a gene. Germline CDR1 reads ENHRY; CDR2 reads SYGVKD. The CDR3 totals 13 residues. The CDR3 DNA is TGTGCCATCAGTGGGGACAGCTCAGATACGCAGTATTTT. Translated: CAISGDSSDTQYF.

CDR3 region: CASSKSFGTTSPDTQYF. CDR3 DNA: TGCGCCAGCAGCAAAAGTTTCGGGACTACTTCCCCAGATACGCAGTATTTT. This chain connects TRBV5-1 to TRBJ2-3; 7 positions match TRBD2. CDR3 size: 17 residues. Losses at the gene ends were 4 bases for V and 4 bases for J; bases not matched to a gene: 15. Germline loops: CDR1 SGHRS, CDR2 YFSETQ.

This chain uses TRBV5-6 with TRBJ1-3; D is perhaps TRBD1 (5 bases). Germline assignment: CDR1 SGHDT and CDR2 YYEEEE. The ends were cut back, 1 base at V and 4 bases at J, with 9 bases in the middle. This CDR3 contains 14 residues. CDR3 sequence: CASSLTRVGNTIYF. Written as DNA, the CDR3 is TGTGCCAGCAGCTTGACCAGGGTAGGAAACACCATATATTTT.

J is TRBJ1-3 and V is TRBV5-1; D may be TRBD1 (5 bases). The CDR3 runs 16 residues. Trimming stripped 3 bases from V and 0 bases from J, with 13 bases between. Germline CDR1 reads SGHRS; CDR2 reads YFSETQ. The DNA of the CDR3 is TGCGCCAGCAGCTCCCTCCTCGACAGCTCTGGAAACACCATATATTTT. As protein: CASSSLLDSSGNTIYF.

The gene calls are TRBV13 and TRBJ1-4; the match to TRBD1 covers 7 bases. The CDR3 loop spans 16 amino acids. Germline V gene lookup returns CDR1 PRHDT and CDR2 FYEKMQ (reference sequence). Trimming at V came to 5 bases and at J to 0 bases, leaving 6 bases not matched to a gene. CDR3 DNA sequence: TGTGCCAGCAGCAAAAGACAGGGACCAACTAATGAAAAACTGTTTTTT. Translation: CASSKRQGPTNEKLFF.

The V gene is TRBV4-1, the J gene TRBJ2-7, with 10 nucleotides matching TRBD2. Germline V CDR1 and CDR2: MGHRA, YSYEKL. Trimming removed 0 bases from V and 3 bases from J; junction bases left unmatched: 17. The CDR3 totals 20 residues. The CDR3 sequence: CASSQDLALAGVSPLYEQYF. The CDR3 nucleotides read TGCGCCAGCAGCCAAGATCTTGCCCTAGCGGGAGTTTCTCCTCTCTACGAGCAGTACTTC.